One sample yielded the 30 T cell receptor beta chains listed below, sequenced in a study of human T cells and chemical hapten exposure. Indicated time point: pre-sensitization, week 0. The treatment denotes: therapeutic diphenylcyclopropenone sensitization with weekly scalp DPC. TCRdb re-analysed the RACE reads in MiXCR, keeping a single row per CDR3 protein. The sample holds about 300,000 distinct CDR3 sequences, roughly 6% seen once. Sequenced here: whole blood, sampled in connection with sensitization to the hapten diphenylcyclopropenone (DPC). The source of these receptors is a woman under 30 with alopecia areata. Some clones in this sample may be carry-over from other donors' samples.

This clonotype was seen more than once but under ten times. The rearrangement joins TRBV7-2 to TRBJ1-4, with 9 positions matching TRBD1. V lost 6 bases, J lost 3 bases, and 8 bases stayed unmatched. Per germline, CDR1 SGHTA and CDR2 FQGNSA. The CDR3 consists of 16 residues. CDR3 in amino acids: CASSWDRESANEKLFF. The CDR3 DNA reads TGTGCCAGCAGTTGGGACAGGGAGTCGGCTAATGAAAAACTGTTTTTT.

V usage is TRBV4-3 and J usage is TRBJ2-3; the match to TRBD2 covers 9 bases. This CDR3 has 20 amino acids. V shed 4 bases, J shed 0 bases, and the junction held 17 bases outside the gene matches. CDR1 LGHNA and CDR2 YSLEER come from the germline V gene. DNA for the CDR3: TGCGCCAGCAGCCGCTTGCGGGGGGGCCCAGTTTTTTCTAGCACAGATACGCAGTATTTT. Translating it yields CASSRLRGGPVFSSTDTQYF.

This rearrangement joins TRBV6-5 to TRBJ2-7; TRBD2 is a possible D gene (5 bases). The CDR3 has 14 amino acids. CDR1 and CDR2 (germline): MNHEY, SVGAGI. Trimming left V 4 bases short and J 3 bases short, with 13 bases between. In nucleotides, the CDR3 is TGTGCCAGCAGTTTTAGGTCGGGGTACTACGAGCAGTACTTC. The encoded protein is CASSFRSGYYEQYF.

This chain links TRBV12-3 or TRBV12-4 with TRBJ1-1, with no clear D. V was trimmed by 9 bases and J by 3 bases, leaving 14 bases between them. The CDR3 consists of 13 residues. The CDR3 region is CASSNEWDTEAFF. As DNA, the CDR3 is TGTGCCAGTTCGAACGAGTGGGACACTGAAGCTTTCTTT.

This clonotype was seen many times. The chain employs TRBV6-2 or TRBV6-3 and TRBJ1-5, with 7 nucleotides matching TRBD1. CDR3 length equals 13 residues. Germline values: CDR1 MNHEY, CDR2 SVGEGT. The V segment lost 6 bases and the J segment 4 bases; nucleotides outside the gene matches: 3. The CDR3 coding sequence is TGTGCCAGCAGATTACAGGGGAATCAGCCCCAGCATTTT. Its protein product is CASRLQGNQPQHF.

This clonotype was counted ten times or more. This sequence joins TRBV10-3 and TRBJ2-7, with D perhaps being TRBD1 or TRBD2 (6 bases each). In germline, CDR1 is ENHRY, CDR2 SYGVKD. The CDR3 extends over 15 amino acids. Trimming removed 3 bases from V and 7 bases from J, with 19 bases in between. CDR3 nucleotide sequence: TGTGCCATCAGTGACCCCCGGACAGCCGCGGGGGAGCAGTACTTC. Encoded protein: CAISDPRTAAGEQYF.

The chain links TRBV6-5 to TRBJ1-4; D unclear. CDR1 and CDR2 (germline): MNHEY, SVGAGI. This CDR3 contains 15 residues. Deletions cut 2 bases from V and 8 bases from J, with 15 bases between. The CDR3 nucleotides read TGTGCCAGCAGTTACGCCGACGGGAAGGACGAAAAACTGTTTTTT. It codes for CASSYADGKDEKLFF.

This clonotype has a handful of counts. CDR3 sequence: CASSLGRYYEQYF. The DNA of the CDR3 is TGTGCCAGCAGTTTAGGGCGGTACTACGAGCAGTACTTC. V usage is TRBV12-3 or TRBV12-4 and J usage is TRBJ2-7; D gene uncertain. With 1 base removed from V and 3 bases from J, the gap between germline ends came to 7 bases. This CDR3 has 13 amino acids.

The chain uses TRBV28 and TRBJ1-4, with 9 bases fitting TRBD1. The germline V gene encodes CDR1 MDHEN and CDR2 SYDVKM. J gave up 11 bases and V 4 bases, and 8 bases lay outside the gene matches. The CDR3 is 14 residues long. The CDR3 here is CASSWTGEEGKLFF. The CDR3 coding sequence is TGTGCCAGCAGTTGGACAGGGGAGGAAGGGAAACTGTTTTTT.

A few counts support this clonotype. The chain has TRBV3-1 and TRBJ2-3, with 9 bases fitting TRBD2. From germline, CDR1 is LGHDT and CDR2 YNNKEL (reference sequence). The V gene end was trimmed by 0 bases and the J gene end by 3 bases; junction bases not matched to a gene: 7. The CDR3 loop spans 17 amino acids. The CDR3 region is CASSQDFSGRITDTQYF. The CDR3 bases are TGTGCCAGCAGCCAAGATTTTAGCGGGAGAATTACAGATACGCAGTATTTT.

The rearrangement joins TRBV7-9 to TRBJ2-1; no reliable D call. V lost 4 bases and J lost 7, with 14 bases in between. CDR3 size: 14 residues. Looked up from germline, CDR1 is SEHNR and CDR2 is FQNEAQ (reference sequence). The CDR3 spells CASSSSLAENEQFF. The CDR3 DNA reads as TGTGCCAGCAGCTCAAGTTTGGCGGAGAATGAGCAGTTCTTC. Full variable domain (remainder filled in from reference TRBV7-9 and TRBJ2-1): DTGVSQNPRHKITKRGQNVTFRCDPISEHNRLYWYRQTLGQGPEFLTYFQNEAQLEKSRLLSDRFSAERPKGSFSTLEIQRTEQGDSAMYLCASSSSLAENEQFFGPGTRLTVL.

The chain uses TRBV6-5 and TRBJ2-3, with 8 bases fitting TRBD2. Germline V gene data show CDR1 as MNHEY and CDR2 as SVGAGI. V gave up 5 bases and J gave up 4 bases; unmatched junction bases: 8. The CDR3 is 15 residues long. The CDR3 DNA reads TGTGCCAGCAGTGTAGCGGGGCGCCAGTCAGATACGCAGTATTTT. Translated: CASSVAGRQSDTQYF.

This clonotype showed up just a few times. The chain is built from TRBV10-3 and TRBJ2-7, with 9 bases identical to TRBD1. Trimming cost V 4 bases and J 4 bases; bases outside gene matches: 5. CDR3 size: 14 residues. The germline gives CDR1 ENHRY, CDR2 SYGVKD. The CDR3 here is CAISGQDRGYEQYF. DNA of the CDR3: TGTGCCATCAGTGGACAGGACAGGGGTTACGAGCAGTACTTC.

The J gene is TRBJ2-3, the V gene TRBV7-2; the D is unclear. CDR3 length equals 11 residues. V lost 1 base to trimming and J lost 8 bases, with 4 bases between them. From germline, CDR1 is SGHTA and CDR2 FQGNSA. The DNA for the CDR3 is TGTGCCAGCAGCTTAGAGAGTACGCAGTATTTT. It encodes CASSLESTQYF.

This clonotype was counted a few times. This rearrangement joins TRBV28 to TRBJ1-2; the D gene is possibly TRBD1 (6 bases). The length of the CDR3 is 21 residues. Germline lookup yields CDR1 MDHEN and CDR2 SYDVKM. The V and J ends lost 4 bases and 2 bases respectively, with 32 bases between them. DNA for the CDR3: TGTGCCAGCAGTTGGACAGTTCGACTCGCCATAAGCCCAGAAAAGAACTATGGCTACACCTTC. It codes for CASSWTVRLAISPEKNYGYTF.

This clonotype was counted at least ten times. This chain connects TRBV6-4 to TRBJ2-2; D gene ambiguous. The germline V gene has CDR1 MRHNA and CDR2 SNTAGT. This CDR3 is built from 15 residues. V gave up 0 bases and J gave up 3 bases, with 8 bases separating them. The CDR3 sequence is CASSDSASDTGELFF. The CDR3 DNA sequence: TGTGCCAGCAGTGACTCGGCTTCAGACACCGGGGAGCTGTTTTTT.

The chain joins TRBV16 to TRBJ2-7, with D possibly matching TRBD2 (6 bases). The ends were cut back, 0 bases at V and 9 bases at J, with 15 bases in the middle. The CDR3 length is 14 residues. The germline gives CDR1 KGHSY, CDR2 FQNENV. The CDR3 protein is CASSQSDGGRRQYF. The CDR3 DNA reads TGTGCCAGCAGCCAATCAGATGGGGGGAGACGGCAGTACTTC.

This clonotype occurred a few times. The V gene is TRBV9, the J gene TRBJ2-3; either TRBD1 or TRBD2 may fit D (5 bases each). V lost 3 bases and J 4 bases, leaving 18 bases between the germline ends. The germline V gene encodes CDR1 SGDLS and CDR2 YYNGEE. The CDR3 loop spans 16 amino acids. The CDR3 region is CASSEGRNQVADTQYF. Here the CDR3 DNA reads TGTGCCAGCAGCGAGGGACGGAACCAAGTAGCAGATACGCAGTATTTT.

In its sample, this clonotype was seen many times. The chain joins TRBV20-1 to TRBJ2-3, with 7 bases fitting TRBD2. The CDR3 is 14 residues long. Losses at the gene ends were 1 base for V and 1 base for J; bases not matched to a gene: 2. From germline, CDR1 is DFQATT and CDR2 SNEGSKA (reference sequence). The CDR3 coding sequence is TGCAGTGCTAGAGGAACTAGCGGCACAGATACGCAGTATTTT. It yields the protein CSARGTSGTDTQYF.

This clonotype was recorded many times. CDR3 DNA sequence: TGTGCCAGCAGCCCGGGGACCGGGGGGCGAAAGCTTTTCTATGGCTACACCTTC. Its protein is CASSPGTGGRKLFYGYTF. The chain combines TRBV7-2 with TRBJ1-2; TRBD1 is a possible D gene (6 bases). Trimming shortened V by 5 bases and J by 4 bases, and 26 bases separated the two germline ends. Germline CDR1 reads SGHTA; CDR2 reads FQGNSA. This CDR3 is 18 amino acids long.

This clonotype has a handful of counts. This rearrangement joins TRBV6-6 to TRBJ1-6; perhaps TRBD1 as D (6 bases). The V gene's germline CDR1 is MNHNY and CDR2 SVGAGI (reference sequence). The CDR3 totals 15 residues. Trimming took off 0 bases at V and 7 bases at J, with 10 bases between the two ends. The CDR3 nucleotides are TGTGCCAGCAGTTACTCCGGGGGGCAGAATTCACCCCTCCACTTT. Residues: CASSYSGGQNSPLHF.

V and J are TRBV29-1 and TRBJ1-5; 9 nucleotides align to TRBD1. After removal of 3 bases from V and 11 bases from J, the junction contained 5 bases not matched to a gene. The CDR3 is made up of 12 amino acids. CDR1 and CDR2 from the germline V gene are SQVTM and ANQGSEA. CDR3 in amino acids: CSVDAGQGTQHF. In nucleotides, the CDR3 is TGCAGCGTTGATGCGGGACAGGGCACCCAGCATTTT. The whole variable domain, remainder taken from reference TRBV29-1 and TRBJ1-5, is SAVISQKPSRDICQRGTSLTIQCQVDSQVTMMFWYRQQPGQSLTLIATANQGSEATYESGFVIDKFPISRPNLTFSTLTVSNMSPEDSSIYLCSVDAGQGTQHFGDGTRLSIL.

This clonotype appeared a few times. The V gene is TRBV6-4, the J gene TRBJ2-2; no definite D call. CDR1 is MRHNA and CDR2 is SNTAGT in the germline V gene. This CDR3 contains 16 residues. V shed 1 base and J shed 6 bases, with 15 bases lying between them. The CDR3 bases are TGTGCCAGCAGTGACTTAAGCAGGCCCCGAGCCGGGGAGCTGTTTTTT. Translating gives CASSDLSRPRAGELFF.

This clonotype was detected many times. The chain is built from TRBV28 and TRBJ2-5; maybe TRBD1 (5 bases). The CDR3 runs to 17 residues. In germline, CDR1 is MDHEN, CDR2 SYDVKM. The germline V and J ends were trimmed by 0 bases and 4 bases, with 18 bases remaining between them. The CDR3 sequence: CASSLCGAGCQGETQYF. The CDR3 DNA reads as TGTGCCAGCAGTTTATGCGGCGCAGGTTGTCAGGGAGAGACCCAGTACTTC.

This sequence joins TRBV12-3 or TRBV12-4 and TRBJ1-5, with D hard to call. Trimming cost V 2 bases and J 4 bases, with 12 bases left between them. This CDR3 region has 15 residues. The CDR3 spells CASSLRRDINQPQHF. In DNA form, the CDR3 reads TGTGCCAGCAGTTTAAGACGGGATATTAATCAGCCCCAGCATTTT.

This clonotype has at least ten counts. The chain couples TRBV27 to TRBJ1-2; possible D gene TRBD1, 5 bases. Germline lookup yields CDR1 MNHEY and CDR2 SMNVEV (reference sequence). V was clipped by 8 bases and J by 4 bases, with 8 bases between them. The CDR3 sequence is 11 residues long. The CDR3 is CASGGVYGYTF. Written as DNA, the CDR3 is TGTGCCAGCGGGGGGGTCTATGGCTACACCTTC.

This clonotype came up a few times. The J gene is TRBJ2-4, the V gene TRBV6-5, with 7 positions matching TRBD1. Germline CDR1 is MNHEY and CDR2 is SVGAGI. After removal of 2 bases from V and 7 bases from J, the junction contained 5 bases not matched to a gene. The CDR3 covers 14 residues. Written as DNA, the CDR3 is TGTGCCAGCAGTTACGCTGTCAGGGGGAACATTCAGTACTTC. The encoded protein is CASSYAVRGNIQYF.

This chain uses TRBV7-2 with TRBJ2-5, with 7 bases lining up with TRBD2. The V gene's germline CDR1 is SGHTA and CDR2 FQGNSA. The CDR3 sequence is 14 residues long. Germline trimming cut 2 bases from V and 3 bases from J; bases unmatched to any gene: 3. CDR3: CASSLQRGKETQYF. The CDR3, as DNA: TGTGCCAGCAGCTTACAGCGGGGCAAAGAGACCCAGTACTTC.

The chain uses TRBV2 and TRBJ1-4, with D unresolved. The V gene's germline CDR1 is SNHLY and CDR2 FYNNEI. The length of the CDR3 is 14 residues. The ends were cut back, 6 bases at V and 5 bases at J, with 13 bases in the middle. The chain's CDR3 is CASRRNIQNEKLFF. The CDR3 DNA sequence: TGTGCCAGCAGACGGAACATACAAAATGAAAAACTGTTTTTT. Full variable domain (rest looked up from reference TRBV2 and TRBJ1-4): EPEVTQTPSHQVTQMGQEVILRCVPISNHLYFYWYRQILGQKVEFLVSFYNNEISEKSEIFDDQFSVERPDGSNFTLKIRSTKLEDSAMYFCASRRNIQNEKLFFGSGTQLSVL.

This clonotype was seen ten or more times. The chain uses TRBV7-8 and TRBJ1-1; TRBD1 matches at 7 bases. This CDR3 comprises 14 residues. V trimming: 2 bases; J trimming: 4 bases; junction bases outside the gene matches: 4. The V gene's germline CDR1 is SGHVS and CDR2 FQNEAQ. CDR3 coding DNA: TGTGCCAGCAGCTTACAGGGGGGCAGCACTGAAGCTTTCTTT. Protein product: CASSLQGGSTEAFF. The full variable domain, with the rest looked up from reference TRBV7-8 and TRBJ1-1, is GAGVSQSPRYKVAKRGQDVALRCDPISGHVSLFWYQQALGQGPEFLTYFQNEAQLDKSGLPSDRFFAERPEGSVSTLKIQRTQQEDSAVYLCASSLQGGSTEAFFGQGTRLTVV.